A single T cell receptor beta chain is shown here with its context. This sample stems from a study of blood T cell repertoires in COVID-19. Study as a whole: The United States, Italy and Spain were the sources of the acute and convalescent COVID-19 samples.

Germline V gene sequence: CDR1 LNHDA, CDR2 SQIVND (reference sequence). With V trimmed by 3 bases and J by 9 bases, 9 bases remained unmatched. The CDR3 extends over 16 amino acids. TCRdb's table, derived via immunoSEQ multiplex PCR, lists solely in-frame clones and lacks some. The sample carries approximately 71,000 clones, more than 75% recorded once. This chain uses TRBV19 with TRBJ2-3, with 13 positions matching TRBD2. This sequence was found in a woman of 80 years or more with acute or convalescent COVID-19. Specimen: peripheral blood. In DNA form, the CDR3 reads TGTGCCAGTAGTATGAGACTAGCGGGAGGCACCGGCACGCAGTATTTT. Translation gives CASSMRLAGGTGTQYF.